This TCR beta chain was captured by sequencing in a study of T cells in Graves' hyperthyroidism and ophthalmopathy. This clonotype was seen a single time. The antigen is unknown. General observations from the study: A model using 13 V-J features told ophthalmopathy apart from stable hyperthyroidism. Most expanded thyroid clonotypes above 0.001 recurred in blood.

CDR3 size: 16 residues. V lost 4 bases and J 0 bases, leaving 13 bases between the germline ends. Germline CDR1 and CDR2: SGHRS and YFSETQ. What was amplified from RNA transcripts were TCR beta CDR3 regions. Primed by the HTBI set, a first-round RT-PCR was run on the TCR CDR3. TCRdb re-analysed the multiplex PCR reads in MiXCR, keeping a single row per CDR3 protein. The repertoire consists of 500,000 to 550,000 distinct CDR3 sequences, with just under 20% occurring once and the leading ten covering about half. Out of roughly 10 ml of fresh peripheral blood came the PBMCs. Sequencing was done on a sample of blood. The sequence was obtained from a man aged 35 to 55 with Graves' ophthalmopathy. The J gene is TRBJ2-2, the V gene TRBV5-1; D is undetermined. CDR3 residues: CASSQNTLANTGELFF. Written as DNA, the CDR3 is TGCGCCAGCAGCCAAAATACTCTCGCGAACACCGGGGAGCTGTTTTTT.